This entry concerns a single TCR beta chain. This CDR3 has 14 amino acids. V was shortened by 6 bases and J by 5 bases, with 14 bases between the two germline ends. Germline V gene data show CDR1 as LGHNA and CDR2 as YSLEER. The sample is drawn from a study of cytomegalovirus exposure and HLA in healthy donors. Primers for the PCR totalled 60 Vbeta and 13 Jbeta. Repertoires were generated with immunoSEQ multiplex PCR, while TCRdb's copy carries only in-frame clones and drops some. The table lists over 100,000 clones, 70% to 75% of them singletons, with 7.3% in the top ten. V usage is TRBV4-3 and J usage is TRBJ2-1, with D possibly being TRBD1 (6 bases). The TCR sequence derives from a male donor in good health and CMV-seronegative. Sequencing was done on a sample of PBMCs. The DNA of the CDR3 is TGCGCCAGCAGTCAAACCTACAGGGACAATGAGCAGTTCTTC. Its protein product is CASSQTYRDNEQFF.